The text below deals with one T cell receptor beta chain. The antigen it binds to is not known. The sample belongs to a study of CXCR3-negative and CXCR3-positive naive CD8 T cells (dated 2019 in TCRdb). In the study overall: In total, about 135 million TRB reads were obtained, corresponding to roughly 1.5 +/- 0.3 million reads per library. The diversity and physicochemical repertoire analyses included 11 donors pooled from two independent experiments. TRBV-TRBJ cluster analysis included naive subsets from several donors and memory cells from 3 donors.

Sequencing took place on a NextSeq 550. The Human TCR Profiling Kit (MiLaboratory) was used to prepare UMI-labeled 5' RACE TRB cDNA libraries. The full amount of extracted RNA was used for cDNA synthesis, and the full amount of resulting cDNA was used for PCR amplification. The libraries were made side by side, with each library going through the same number of PCR cycles. The paper's processing steps were these. With a minimum of two reads required per UMI, MIGEC and MiXCR pulled out about 50,000 +/- 10,000 unique UMI-labeled TRB cDNA molecules from each library. On average, around 40,000 +/- 10,000 functional in-frame TRB CDR3 nucleotide clonotypes lacking stop codons were found per library. After each sample was downsampled to 5000 UMI-labeled TRB molecules, VDJtools was used to calculate diversity metrics such as normalized Shannon-Wiener and Chao1. Clonotype-size-weighted physicochemical properties of the central five CDR3 residues (interaction energy, strength, volume and Kidera factor 4) were computed in VDJtools. The reads went through TCRdb reprocessing, and each CDR3 protein sequence gets one entry with no DNA. These V and J calls rely on TCRdb rather than the paper's analysis. This sample's table has entries for 3,000 to 4,000 distinct CDR3 sequences. Clones ranked in the top ten supply about 2.2% of the sample.

The CDR3 runs 16 amino acids, cysteine and phenylalanine included. DNA for this receptor is not on file. CDR1 SGHVS and CDR2 FQNEAQ are derived from the germline V gene. General study outcomes and caveats: Repertoire diversity was comparably high in both naive subsets but much lower in memory CD8+ T cells. Naive CXCR3-negative and CXCR3-positive cells from the same donor showed similar TRBV-TRBJ usage, whereas memory cells showed distinct patterns. Compared with CXCR3-negative naive cells, CXCR3-positive naive cells had TRB CDR3s with higher hydrophobicity (lower Kidera factor 4), lower energy, and higher strength and volume indices. Because surface CD5, which is linked to self-reactivity in mice, was comparable between the naive subsets, TCR interaction strength was also inferred from TRB CDR3 physicochemical properties. Because CXCR3 expression was partially decreased after cryopreservation, freshly isolated PBMCs were used for most assays.

For every CD8+ T cell subset, under 350,000 cells were flow-sorted straight into RLT lysis buffer, and each subset was sorted in triplicate. Naive CD8+ T cells were defined stringently as CD45RO-CCR7+CD27+CD95- to exclude memory contaminants. Peripheral blood mononuclear cells were isolated from buffy coats by standard density gradient centrifugation. Naive CXCR3-negative and CXCR3-positive CD8+ T cells were flow-sorted using a FACSAria III. Total RNA was extracted from sorted cells with an RNeasy Mini Kit. The TCR originated in a human donor in good health. Some clones in this sample may be carry-over from other donors' samples. The chain links TRBV7-8 with TRBJ2-3; TCRdb selects TRBD2, and the lack of DNA leaves this call unchecked. The sequenced material came from naive CXCR3- CD8+ T cells from blood. The sample's cell subset or site, from its label and the paper: CD45RO-CCR7+CD27+CD95- naive CD8+ T cells lacking CXCR3 (TNR3-). The CDR3 protein sequence reads: CASRLPTSGGTHPQYF.